This TCR beta chain originates from a study of tumor-infiltrating lymphocytes in primary liver carcinoma. This clonotype was seen a single time. A read error may produce the germline difference seen at one junction end. From about 19-30 mg of unsorted bulk tissue, DNA and RNA were co-extracted together. Surgeons resected the patients' primary liver carcinomas. There were only treatment-naive patients, all with chronic HBV infection. CDR1 is ENHRY and CDR2 is SYGVKD in the germline V gene. The CDR3 contains 18 residues. Synthesis of TCR beta cDNA was carried out from 450 to 500 ng total RNA with a constant-region primer. Libraries of TCR beta came from three nested multiplex PCR rounds with slightly modified ARM-PCR. TRBV1-TRBV30 forward primers and a C-beta reverse primer were used in the first two PCR rounds, which each ran for 9 to 10 cycles. TCRdb used MiXCR to reprocess the multiplex PCR reads, holding one entry per CDR3 protein. The repertoire holds approximately 37,000 distinct CDR3 sequences, with approximately 82% as singletons.

V gene TRBV10-3 combines with J gene TRBJ2-3, with 12 positions matching TRBD2. The TCR was taken from a man aged 40-49 years with primary liver carcinoma and hepatitis B virus infection. Sequenced input: tumor-adjacent normal liver tissue. CDR3 protein: CAVSASSVTSGGTDAQYF. CDR3 DNA sequence: TGTGCCGTCAGTGCATCCTCAGTGACTAGCGGGGGCACAGATGCGCAGTATTTT.